The clone carrying this TCR beta chain was seen a handful of times. Its cognate antigen is unknown. The CDR3 is made up of 14 amino acids. Germline V gene data show CDR1 as KGHDR and CDR2 as SFDVKD. V was clipped by 5 bases and J by 2 bases, with 11 bases between them. This entry is derived from a study of T-cell memory formation after mild COVID-19. Study-level results: Within pre-infection memory, some responding clones were found, suggesting cross-reactive memory joined. CD4+ contracting clones were found mainly in CM and EM, and CD8+ ones in EMRA. What remained unconfirmed was the SARS-CoV-2 specificity of second-wave clones peaking on day 37.

cDNA libraries for TCR alpha and TCR beta, carrying sample barcodes and UMIs, came from 5'RACE with constant-segment primers. TCRdb re-analysed the 5' RACE reads in MiXCR, keeping a single row per CDR3 protein. This repertoire shows some 440,000 distinct CDR3 sequences, approximately 25% found once; its top ten account for under 15%. V gene TRBV24-1 combines with J gene TRBJ1-1; D may be TRBD1 (5 bases). Sample: PBMCs or a T cell subset sorted from them (not recorded which). The sequence was collected from an adult woman who had mild COVID-19 (a few samples of this study predate the infection). Cell type and time point are not known. CDR3 loop: CATSGAGTNTEAFF. The CDR3 DNA follows: TGTGCCACCAGTGGGGCAGGGACCAACACTGAAGCTTTCTTT.